What follows are 11 T cell receptor beta chains derived from one specimen sequenced in a study of T cell repertoires in cytomegalovirus infection. Their antigens are not known. In TCRdb, the reads were re-called with MiXCR into one record per CDR3 protein. This sample carries 75,000 to 100,000 distinct CDR3 sequences, approximately 30% of them seen once, and the ten largest clones take approximately 71%. The source material was CD8+ T cells from cultured PBMCs, sampled from culture after CMV antigen stimulation. These receptors all come from a human donor in good health (CMV status not recorded). Some clones in this sample may be carry-over from other donors' samples.

CDR3 loop: CASSPEAPGMNTEAFF. Written as DNA, the CDR3 is TGTGCCAGCTCACCTGAAGCCCCAGGGATGAACACTGAAGCTTTCTTT. The chain couples TRBV18 to TRBJ1-1; tentative D call: TRBD1 (5 bases). The germline CDR1 and CDR2 sequences are KGHSH and LQKENI. The V and J ends lost 3 bases and 0 bases respectively, with 14 bases between them. This CDR3 comprises 16 residues.

The rearrangement uses TRBV5-6 and TRBJ2-1, with D perhaps matching TRBD2 (5 bases). V shed 2 bases and J shed 0 bases, with 9 bases lying between them. Germline CDR1 SGHDT, CDR2 YYEEEE. The CDR3 length is 15 residues. The CDR3 coding sequence is TGTGCCAGCAGCTTAACTACTAGCTCCTACAATGAGCAGTTCTTC. This sequence encodes CASSLTTSSYNEQFF.

The chain combines TRBV27 with TRBJ1-5; 10 bases are shared with TRBD1. The CDR3 spans 17 residues. V lost 4 bases to trimming and J lost 0 bases; unmatched junction nucleotides: 6. Germline CDR1 is MNHEY and CDR2 is SMNVEV (reference sequence). The chain's CDR3 is CASSSGQGGYSNQPQHF. The DNA for the CDR3 is TGTGCCAGCAGTTCTGGACAGGGGGGGTATAGCAATCAGCCCCAGCATTTT.

The chain links TRBV11-3 to TRBJ1-1; D is unresolved. V lost 3 bases and J lost 5, with 10 bases in between. This CDR3 has 13 residues. The germline CDR1 and CDR2 sequences are SGHNT and YENEEA. The CDR3 DNA sequence: TGTGCCAGCAGCTTCGAGGGAGGAACTGAAGCTTTCTTT. Protein product: CASSFEGGTEAFF.

The chain is built from TRBV5-4 and TRBJ2-3; D remains ambiguous. The CDR3 sequence is 12 residues long. V was pared by 2 bases and J by 3 bases, with 4 bases between. Germline V lookup: CDR1 SGHNT, CDR2 YYREEE (reference sequence). The CDR3 reads CASSFQTDTQYF. CDR3 in DNA: TGTGCCAGCAGCTTTCAAACAGATACGCAGTATTTT.

The table lists this clonotype with a count of one. The J gene is TRBJ2-5, the V gene TRBV7-2; 8 bases are a match to TRBD2. The CDR3 sequence is 14 residues long. After removal of 3 bases from V and 4 bases from J, the junction contained 4 bases not matched to a gene. CDR1 SGHTA and CDR2 FQGNSA come from the germline V gene. This chain's CDR3 is CASSFGGGGETQYF. The CDR3 DNA reads TGTGCCAGCAGCTTCGGGGGGGGGGGAGAGACCCAGTACTTC.

The DNA for the CDR3 is TGTGCCAGCAGCCCCGACGGGCGGGACACTGAAGCTTTCTTT. Residues: CASSPDGRDTEAFF. This chain uses TRBV9 with TRBJ1-1; D gene unclear. V was trimmed by 4 bases and J by 3 bases, leaving 13 bases between them. The CDR3 length is 14 residues. Germline V lookup: CDR1 SGDLS, CDR2 YYNGEE.

The V gene is TRBV12-3 or TRBV12-4, the J gene TRBJ2-3; 10 nucleotides align to TRBD2. The CDR3 has 15 residues. J was trimmed by 2 bases and V by 7 bases; bases with no gene match: 6. The CDR3 loop is CASTLAGAHTDTQYF. CDR3 DNA sequence: TGTGCCAGCACCCTAGCGGGGGCCCACACAGATACGCAGTATTTT.

V usage is TRBV20-1 and J usage is TRBJ2-5; 9 nucleotides line up with TRBD2. Trimming cost V 5 bases and J 7 bases; bases outside gene matches: 11. In germline, CDR1 is DFQATT, CDR2 SNEGSKA (reference sequence). The CDR3 contains 14 residues. The CDR3 loop is CSARSGGDSGTQYF. The CDR3 DNA reads TGCAGTGCTCGTAGCGGGGGCGATTCAGGGACCCAGTACTTC.

This clonotype was found many times. This chain joins TRBV7-8 and TRBJ2-7, with D perhaps given as TRBD1 or TRBD2 (5 bases each). This CDR3 spans 12 amino acids. Trimming left V 3 bases short and J 3 bases short, with 6 bases between. The V gene's germline CDR1 is SGHVS and CDR2 FQNEAQ. Here the CDR3 reads CASSLGDYEQYF. CDR3 coding DNA: TGTGCCAGCAGCTTGGGGGACTACGAGCAGTACTTC. The whole variable domain, filled in from reference TRBV7-8 and TRBJ2-7, reads GAGVSQSPRYKVAKRGQDVALRCDPISGHVSLFWYQQALGQGPEFLTYFQNEAQLDKSGLPSDRFFAERPEGSVSTLKIQRTQQEDSAVYLCASSLGDYEQYFGPGTRLTVT.

This clonotype was counted ten times or more. The rearrangement uses TRBV7-8 and TRBJ2-3; D is unclear. V lost 1 base and J 3 bases, leaving 2 bases between the germline ends. The CDR3 sequence is 12 residues long. CDR1 and CDR2 (germline): SGHVS, FQNEAQ. The CDR3 nucleotides are TGTGCCAGCAGCTTAGGAACAGATACGCAGTATTTT. This translates into CASSLGTDTQYF.